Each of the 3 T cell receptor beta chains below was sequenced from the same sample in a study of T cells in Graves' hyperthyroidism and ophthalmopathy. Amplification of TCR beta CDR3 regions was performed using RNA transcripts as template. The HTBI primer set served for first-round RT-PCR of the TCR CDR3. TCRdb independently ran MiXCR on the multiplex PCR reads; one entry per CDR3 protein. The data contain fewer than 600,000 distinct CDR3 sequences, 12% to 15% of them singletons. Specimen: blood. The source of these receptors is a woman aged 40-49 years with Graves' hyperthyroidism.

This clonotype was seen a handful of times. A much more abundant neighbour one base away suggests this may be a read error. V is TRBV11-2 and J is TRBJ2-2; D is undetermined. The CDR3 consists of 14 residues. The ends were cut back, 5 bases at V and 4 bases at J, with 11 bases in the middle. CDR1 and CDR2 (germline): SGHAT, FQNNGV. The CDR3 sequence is CASSVTVPTGELFF. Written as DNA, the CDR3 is TGTGCCAGCAGCGTGACGGTTCCCACCGGGGAGCTGTTTTTT. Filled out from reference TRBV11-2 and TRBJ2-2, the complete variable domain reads EAGVAQSPRYKIIEKRQSVAFWCNPISGHATLYWYQQILGQGPKLLIQFQNNGVVDDSQLPKDRFSAERLKGVDSTLKIQPAKLEDSAVYLCASSVTVPTGELFFGEGSRLTVL.

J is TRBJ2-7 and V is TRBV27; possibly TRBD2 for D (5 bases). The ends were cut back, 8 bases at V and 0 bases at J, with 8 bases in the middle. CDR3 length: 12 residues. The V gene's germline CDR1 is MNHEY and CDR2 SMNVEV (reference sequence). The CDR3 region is CASGGGSYEQYF. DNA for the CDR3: TGTGCCAGCGGAGGCGGCTCCTACGAGCAGTACTTC.

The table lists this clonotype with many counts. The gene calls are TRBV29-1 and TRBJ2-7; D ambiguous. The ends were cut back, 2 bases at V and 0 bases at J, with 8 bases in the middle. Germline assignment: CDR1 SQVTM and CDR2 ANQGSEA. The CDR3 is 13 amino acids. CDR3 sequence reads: CSVESESSYEQYF. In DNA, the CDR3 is TGCAGCGTTGAAAGCGAGAGCTCCTACGAGCAGTACTTC.